This T cell receptor beta chain was found in a study of blood T cell repertoires in COVID-19. Data came from immunoSEQ multiplex PCR; TCRdb stores just in-frame clones and leaves some out. Here the sample spans 350,000 to 400,000 clones, over 85% being singletons. The V segment lost 5 bases and the J segment 5 bases; nucleotides outside the gene matches: 12. Germline V gives CDR1 SGHNT, CDR2 YYREEE (reference sequence). The length of the CDR3 is 15 residues. Symptom resolution, clearance, or two negative PCRs marked donors in Cohort 3 as recovered. The source of this sequence is a woman aged 25 to 45 who had recovered from COVID-19. The chain joins TRBV5-4 to TRBJ1-1; 7 nucleotides align to TRBD1. Sequenced input: PBMCs or T cells enriched from blood (not recorded which). CDR3 region: CASREIDRAETEAFF. Here the CDR3 DNA reads TGTGCCAGCAGAGAGATCGACAGGGCCGAAACTGAAGCTTTCTTT.